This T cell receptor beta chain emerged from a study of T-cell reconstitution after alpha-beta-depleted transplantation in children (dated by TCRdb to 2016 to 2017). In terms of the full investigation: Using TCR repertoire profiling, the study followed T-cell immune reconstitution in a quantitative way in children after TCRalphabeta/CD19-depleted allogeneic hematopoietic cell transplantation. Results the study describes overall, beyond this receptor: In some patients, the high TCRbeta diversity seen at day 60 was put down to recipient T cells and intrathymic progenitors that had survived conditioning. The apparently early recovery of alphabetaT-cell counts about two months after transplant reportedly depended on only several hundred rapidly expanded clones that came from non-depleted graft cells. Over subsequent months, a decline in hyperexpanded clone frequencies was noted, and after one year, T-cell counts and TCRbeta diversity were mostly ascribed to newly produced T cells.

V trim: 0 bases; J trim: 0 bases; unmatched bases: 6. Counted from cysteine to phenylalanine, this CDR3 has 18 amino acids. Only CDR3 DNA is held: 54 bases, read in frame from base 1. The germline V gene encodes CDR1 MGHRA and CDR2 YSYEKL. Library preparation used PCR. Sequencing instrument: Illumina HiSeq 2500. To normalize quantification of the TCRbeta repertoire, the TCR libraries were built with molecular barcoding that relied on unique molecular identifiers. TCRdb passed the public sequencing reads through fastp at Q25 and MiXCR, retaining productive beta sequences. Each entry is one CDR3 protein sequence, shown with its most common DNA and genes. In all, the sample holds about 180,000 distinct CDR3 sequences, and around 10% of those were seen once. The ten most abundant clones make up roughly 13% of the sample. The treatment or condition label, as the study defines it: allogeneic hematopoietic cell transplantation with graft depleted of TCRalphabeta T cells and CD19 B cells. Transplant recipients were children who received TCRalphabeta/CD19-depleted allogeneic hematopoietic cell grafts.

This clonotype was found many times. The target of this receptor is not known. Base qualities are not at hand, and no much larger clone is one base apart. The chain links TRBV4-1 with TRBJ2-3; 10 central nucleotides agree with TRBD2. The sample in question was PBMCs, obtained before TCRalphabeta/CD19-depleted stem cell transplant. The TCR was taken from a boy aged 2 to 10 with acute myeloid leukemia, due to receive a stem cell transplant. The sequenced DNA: TGCGCCAGCAGCCAAGACGTCGGACTAGCGGAGAGCACAGATACGCAGTATTTT. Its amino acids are CASSQDVGLAESTDTQYF.